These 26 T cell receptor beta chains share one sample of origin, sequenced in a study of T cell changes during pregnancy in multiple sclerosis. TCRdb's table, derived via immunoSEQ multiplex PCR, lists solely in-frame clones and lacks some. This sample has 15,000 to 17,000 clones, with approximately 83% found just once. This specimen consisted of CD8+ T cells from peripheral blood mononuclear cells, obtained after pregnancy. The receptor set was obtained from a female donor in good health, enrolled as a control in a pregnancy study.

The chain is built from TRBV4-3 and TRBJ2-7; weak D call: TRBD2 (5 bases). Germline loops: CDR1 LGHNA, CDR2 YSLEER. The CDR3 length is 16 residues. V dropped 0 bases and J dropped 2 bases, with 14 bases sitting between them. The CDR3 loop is CASSQDRGSYPYEQYF. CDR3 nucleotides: TGCGCCAGCAGCCAAGATCGTGGGAGTTACCCCTACGAGCAGTACTTC.

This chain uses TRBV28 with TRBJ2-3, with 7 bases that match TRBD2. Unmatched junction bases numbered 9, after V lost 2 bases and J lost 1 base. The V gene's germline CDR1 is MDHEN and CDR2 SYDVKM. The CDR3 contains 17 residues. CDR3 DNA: TGTGCCAGCAGTTTAGAGTCTAGCGGCATTCGCACAGATACGCAGTATTTT. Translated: CASSLESSGIRTDTQYF.

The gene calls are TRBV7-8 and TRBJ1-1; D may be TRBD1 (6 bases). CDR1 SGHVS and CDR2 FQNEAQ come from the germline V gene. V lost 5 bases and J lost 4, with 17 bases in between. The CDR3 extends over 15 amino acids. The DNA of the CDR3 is TGTGCCAGCAGCCCAAACGAGGGGGTAGGCACTGAAGCTTTCTTT. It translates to CASSPNEGVGTEAFF.

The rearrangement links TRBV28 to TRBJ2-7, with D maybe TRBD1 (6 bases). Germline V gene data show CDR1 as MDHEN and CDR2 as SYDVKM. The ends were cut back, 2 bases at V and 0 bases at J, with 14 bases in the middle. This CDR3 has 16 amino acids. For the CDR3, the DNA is TGTGCCAGCAGTTTAGGACGACAGGTACGCTCCTACGAGCAGTACTTC. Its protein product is CASSLGRQVRSYEQYF.

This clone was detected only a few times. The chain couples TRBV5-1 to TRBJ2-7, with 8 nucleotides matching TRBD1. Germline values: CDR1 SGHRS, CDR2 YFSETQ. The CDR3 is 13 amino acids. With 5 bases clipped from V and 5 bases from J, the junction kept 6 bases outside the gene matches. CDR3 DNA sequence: TGCGCCAGCAGGGGGGCAGGGGGCCACGAGCAGTACTTC. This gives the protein CASRGAGGHEQYF.

The CDR3 is CASSLGGGSYNEQFF. The CDR3 DNA follows: TGTGCCAGCAGCTTAGGGGGAGGCTCCTACAATGAGCAGTTCTTC. The V and J genes are TRBV7-3 and TRBJ2-1; possible D gene TRBD2, 6 bases. Germline loops: CDR1 SGHTA, CDR2 FQGTGA. The V gene lost 2 bases and the J gene lost 0 bases, with 8 bases spanning the gap. The CDR3 has 15 amino acids.

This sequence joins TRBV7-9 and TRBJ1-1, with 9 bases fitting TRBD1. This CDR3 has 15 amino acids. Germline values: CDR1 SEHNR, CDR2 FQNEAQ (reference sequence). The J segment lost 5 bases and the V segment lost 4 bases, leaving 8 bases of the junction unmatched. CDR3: CASSSSRDRDTEAFF. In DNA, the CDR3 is TGTGCCAGCAGCTCTTCCCGGGACAGGGATACTGAAGCTTTCTTT.

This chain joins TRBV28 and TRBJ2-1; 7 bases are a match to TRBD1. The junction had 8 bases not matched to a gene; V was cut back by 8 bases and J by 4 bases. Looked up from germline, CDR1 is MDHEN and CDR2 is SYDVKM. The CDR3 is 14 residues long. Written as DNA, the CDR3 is TGTGCCAGCGGAGTCCGGGACAGATACAATGAGCAGTTCTTC. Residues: CASGVRDRYNEQFF. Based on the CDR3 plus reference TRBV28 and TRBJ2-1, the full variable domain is DVKVTQSSRYLVKRTGEKVFLECVQDMDHENMFWYRQDPGLGLRLIYFSYDVKMKEKGDIPEGYSVSREKKERFSLILESASTNQTSMYLCASGVRDRYNEQFFGPGTRLTVL.

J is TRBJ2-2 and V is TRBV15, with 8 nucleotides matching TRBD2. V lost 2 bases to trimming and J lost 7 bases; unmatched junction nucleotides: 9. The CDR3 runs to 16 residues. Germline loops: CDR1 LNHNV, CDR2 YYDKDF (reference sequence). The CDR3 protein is CATSRSAGGSVGELFF. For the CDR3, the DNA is TGTGCCACCAGCAGATCTGCGGGGGGAAGTGTCGGGGAGCTGTTTTTT.

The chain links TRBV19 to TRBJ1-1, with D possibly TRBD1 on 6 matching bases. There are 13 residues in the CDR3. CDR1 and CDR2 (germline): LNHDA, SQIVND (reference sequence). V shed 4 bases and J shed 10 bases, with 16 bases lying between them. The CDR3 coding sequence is TGTGCCAGTAGTACCCGCAGGGGTGGGGTAGCTTTCTTT. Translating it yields CASSTRRGGVAFF.

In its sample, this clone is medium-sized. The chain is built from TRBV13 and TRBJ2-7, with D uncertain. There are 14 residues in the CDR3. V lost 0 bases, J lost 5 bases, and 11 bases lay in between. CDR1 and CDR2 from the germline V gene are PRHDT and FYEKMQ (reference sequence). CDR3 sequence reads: CASSLGPGFDEQYF. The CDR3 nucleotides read TGTGCCAGCAGCTTAGGCCCCGGTTTCGACGAGCAGTACTTC. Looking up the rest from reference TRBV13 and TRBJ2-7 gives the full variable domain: AAGVIQSPRHLIKEKRETATLKCYPIPRHDTVYWYQQGPGQDPQFLISFYEKMQSDKGSIPDRFSAQQFSDYHSELNMSSLELGDSALYFCASSLGPGFDEQYFGPGTRLTVT.

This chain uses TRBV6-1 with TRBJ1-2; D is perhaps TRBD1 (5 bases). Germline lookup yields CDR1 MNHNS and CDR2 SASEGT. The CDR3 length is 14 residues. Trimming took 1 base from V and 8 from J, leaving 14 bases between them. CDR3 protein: CASSEGTDTGGYTF. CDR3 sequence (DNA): TGTGCCAGCAGTGAAGGGACGGACACAGGAGGCTACACCTTC.

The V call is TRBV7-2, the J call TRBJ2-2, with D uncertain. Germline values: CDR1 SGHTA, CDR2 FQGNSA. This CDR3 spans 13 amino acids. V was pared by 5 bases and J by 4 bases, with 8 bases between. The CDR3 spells CASSDTRTGELFF. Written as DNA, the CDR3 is TGTGCCAGCAGCGATACACGCACCGGGGAGCTGTTTTTT.

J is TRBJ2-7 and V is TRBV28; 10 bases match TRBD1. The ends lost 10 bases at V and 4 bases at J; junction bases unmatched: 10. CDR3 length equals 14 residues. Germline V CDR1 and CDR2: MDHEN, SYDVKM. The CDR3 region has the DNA TGTGCCACCCGACCCGGGACAGGGGCGTACGAGCAGTACTTC. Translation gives CATRPGTGAYEQYF.

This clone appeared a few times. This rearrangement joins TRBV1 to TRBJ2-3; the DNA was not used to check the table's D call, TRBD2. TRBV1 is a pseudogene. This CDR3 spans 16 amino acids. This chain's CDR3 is CTSSSRGGRPPDTQYF. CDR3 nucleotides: TGCACCAGCAGCTCGCGGGGGGGCCGTCCCCCAGATACGCAGTATTTT.

CDR3 nucleotide sequence: TGCAGCGTTGAAGACTCTACAGGGGAAGGGAGTGGCTACACCTTC. Translation gives CSVEDSTGEGSGYTF. The chain couples TRBV29-1 to TRBJ1-2, with 7 bases lining up with TRBD1. The V gene end was trimmed by 0 bases and the J gene end by 7 bases; junction bases not matched to a gene: 11. This CDR3 comprises 15 residues. Germline-derived CDR1 and CDR2 are SQVTM and ANQGSEA.

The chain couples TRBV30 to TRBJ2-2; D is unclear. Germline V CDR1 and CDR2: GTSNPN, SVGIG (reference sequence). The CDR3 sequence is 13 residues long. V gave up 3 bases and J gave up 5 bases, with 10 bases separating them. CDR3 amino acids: CAWRWQLTGELFF. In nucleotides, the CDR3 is TGTGCCTGGAGGTGGCAGTTAACCGGGGAGCTGTTTTTT.

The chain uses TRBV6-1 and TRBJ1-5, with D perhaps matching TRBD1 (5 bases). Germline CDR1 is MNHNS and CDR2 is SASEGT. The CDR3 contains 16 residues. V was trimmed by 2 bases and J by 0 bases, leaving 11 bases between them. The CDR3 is CASSELGPDSNQPQHF. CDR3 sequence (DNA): TGTGCCAGCAGTGAATTGGGGCCGGATAGCAATCAGCCCCAGCATTTT.

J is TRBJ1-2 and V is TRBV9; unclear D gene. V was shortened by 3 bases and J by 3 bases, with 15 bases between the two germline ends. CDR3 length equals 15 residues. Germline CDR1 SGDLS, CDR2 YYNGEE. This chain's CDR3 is CASSGAGGSYYGYTF. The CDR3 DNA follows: TGTGCCAGCAGCGGGGCTGGAGGGTCCTACTATGGCTACACCTTC.

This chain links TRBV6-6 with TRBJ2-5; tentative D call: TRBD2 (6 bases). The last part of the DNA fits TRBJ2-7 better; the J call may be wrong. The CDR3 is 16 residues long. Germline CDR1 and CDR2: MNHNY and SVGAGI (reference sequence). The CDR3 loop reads CATLLRVAEVSYEQYF. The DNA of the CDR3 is TGTGCCACCCTTCTCCGGGTAGCGGAGGTCTCCTACGAGCAGTACTTC.

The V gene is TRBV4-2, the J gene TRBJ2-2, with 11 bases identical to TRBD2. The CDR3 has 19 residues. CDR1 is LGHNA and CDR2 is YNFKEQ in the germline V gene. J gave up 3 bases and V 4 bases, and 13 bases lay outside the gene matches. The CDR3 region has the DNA TGTGCCAGCAGCCTTTCCGGGACTAGCGGTCGTCGGGACACCGGGGAGCTGTTTTTT. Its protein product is CASSLSGTSGRRDTGELFF.

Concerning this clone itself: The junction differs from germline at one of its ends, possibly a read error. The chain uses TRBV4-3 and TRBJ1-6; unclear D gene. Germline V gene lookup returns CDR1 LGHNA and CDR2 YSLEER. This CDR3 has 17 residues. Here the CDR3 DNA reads TGCGCCAGCAGCCAAGATTTCCCGGGTAGTTATAGTTCACCCCTCCACTTT. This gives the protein CASSQDFPGSYSSPLHF.

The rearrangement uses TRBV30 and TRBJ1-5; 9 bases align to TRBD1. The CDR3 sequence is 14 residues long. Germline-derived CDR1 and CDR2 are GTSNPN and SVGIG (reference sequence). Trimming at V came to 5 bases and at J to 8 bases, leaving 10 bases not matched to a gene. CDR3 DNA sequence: TGTGCCTGGGCCCCGGGACAGGGTTTTGAGCCCCAGCATTTT. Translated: CAWAPGQGFEPQHF.

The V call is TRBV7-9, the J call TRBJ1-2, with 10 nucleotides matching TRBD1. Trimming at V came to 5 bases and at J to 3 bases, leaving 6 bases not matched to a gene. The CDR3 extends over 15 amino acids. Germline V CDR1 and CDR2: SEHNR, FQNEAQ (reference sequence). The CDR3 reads CASSPRTGGDYGYTF. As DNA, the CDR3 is TGTGCCAGCAGCCCTAGGACAGGGGGGGACTATGGCTACACCTTC.

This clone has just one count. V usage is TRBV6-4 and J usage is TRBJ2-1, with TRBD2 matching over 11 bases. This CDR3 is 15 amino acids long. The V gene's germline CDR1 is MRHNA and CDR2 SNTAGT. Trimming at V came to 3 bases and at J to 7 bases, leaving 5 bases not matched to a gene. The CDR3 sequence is CASSEVSSGGNEQFF. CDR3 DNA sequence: TGTGCCAGCAGTGAAGTTTCTAGCGGGGGGAATGAGCAGTTCTTC.

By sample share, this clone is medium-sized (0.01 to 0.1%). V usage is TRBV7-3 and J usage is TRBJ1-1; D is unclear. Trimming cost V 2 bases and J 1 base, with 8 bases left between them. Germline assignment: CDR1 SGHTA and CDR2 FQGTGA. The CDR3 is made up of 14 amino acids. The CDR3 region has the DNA TGTGCCAGCAGCTTATCAGCAGGGAACACTGAAGCTTTCTTT. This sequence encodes CASSLSAGNTEAFF.